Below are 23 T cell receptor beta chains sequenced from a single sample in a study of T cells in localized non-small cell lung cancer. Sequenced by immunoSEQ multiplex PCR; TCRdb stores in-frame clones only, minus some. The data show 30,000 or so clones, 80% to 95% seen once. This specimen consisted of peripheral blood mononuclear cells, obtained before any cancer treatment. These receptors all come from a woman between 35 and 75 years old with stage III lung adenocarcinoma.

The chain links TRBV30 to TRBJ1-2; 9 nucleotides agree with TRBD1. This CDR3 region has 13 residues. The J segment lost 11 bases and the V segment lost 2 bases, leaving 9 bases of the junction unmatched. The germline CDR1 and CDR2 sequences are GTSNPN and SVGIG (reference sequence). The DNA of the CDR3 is TGTGCCTGGAGTTTGGGACAGGGTCTTGGTTACACCTTC. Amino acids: CAWSLGQGLGYTF.

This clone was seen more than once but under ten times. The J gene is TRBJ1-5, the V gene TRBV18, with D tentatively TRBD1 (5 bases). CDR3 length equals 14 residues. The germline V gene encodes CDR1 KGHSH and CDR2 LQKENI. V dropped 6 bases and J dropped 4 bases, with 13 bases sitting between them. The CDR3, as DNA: TGTGCCAGCTCTTCGGTCCAGGGAAATCAGCCCCAGCATTTT. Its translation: CASSSVQGNQPQHF.

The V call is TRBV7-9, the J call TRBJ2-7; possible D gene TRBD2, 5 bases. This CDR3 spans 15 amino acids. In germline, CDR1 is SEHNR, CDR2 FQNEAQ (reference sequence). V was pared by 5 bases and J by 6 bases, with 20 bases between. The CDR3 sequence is CASSLGGGSPTEQYF. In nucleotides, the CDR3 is TGTGCCAGCAGCCTCGGTGGAGGCTCCCCAACCGAGCAGTACTTC.

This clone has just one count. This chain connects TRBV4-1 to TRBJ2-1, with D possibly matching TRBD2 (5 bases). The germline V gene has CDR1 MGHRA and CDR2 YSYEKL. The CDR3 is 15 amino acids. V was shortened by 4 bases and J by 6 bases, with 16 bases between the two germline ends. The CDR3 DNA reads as TGCGCCAGCAGCCTCCTCGGGGATTCCGTCAATGAGCAGTTCTTC. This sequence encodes CASSLLGDSVNEQFF.

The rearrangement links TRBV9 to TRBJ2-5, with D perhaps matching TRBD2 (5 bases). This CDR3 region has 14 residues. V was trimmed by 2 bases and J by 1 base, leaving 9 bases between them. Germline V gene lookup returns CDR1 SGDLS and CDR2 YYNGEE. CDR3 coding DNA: TGTGCCAGCAGCGTCCGGGGTACCCAAGAGACCCAGTACTTC. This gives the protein CASSVRGTQETQYF.

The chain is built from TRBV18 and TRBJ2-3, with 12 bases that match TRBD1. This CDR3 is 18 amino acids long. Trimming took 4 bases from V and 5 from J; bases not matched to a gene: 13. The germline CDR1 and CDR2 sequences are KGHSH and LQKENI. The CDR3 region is CASSLQNPGQGAIDTQYF. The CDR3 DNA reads TGTGCCAGCTCACTACAAAACCCGGGACAGGGGGCGATAGATACGCAGTATTTT. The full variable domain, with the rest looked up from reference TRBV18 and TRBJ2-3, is NAGVMQNPRHLVRRRGQEARLRCSPMKGHSHVYWYRQLPEEGLKFMVYLQKENIIDESGMPKERFSAEFPKEGPSILRIQQVVRGDSAAYFCASSLQNPGQGAIDTQYFGPGTRLTVL.

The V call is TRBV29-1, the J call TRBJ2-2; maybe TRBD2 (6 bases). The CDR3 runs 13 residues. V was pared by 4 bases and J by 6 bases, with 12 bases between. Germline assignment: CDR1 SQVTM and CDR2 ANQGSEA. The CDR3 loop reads CSVAREKPGELFF. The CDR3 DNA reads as TGCAGCGTTGCGCGGGAAAAGCCCGGGGAGCTGTTTTTT.

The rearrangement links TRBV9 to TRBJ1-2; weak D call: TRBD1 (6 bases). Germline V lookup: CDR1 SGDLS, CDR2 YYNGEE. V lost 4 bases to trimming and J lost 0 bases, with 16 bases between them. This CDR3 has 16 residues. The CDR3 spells CASSPGGNRANYGYTF. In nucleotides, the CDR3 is TGTGCCAGCAGCCCGGGAGGGAACAGGGCTAACTATGGCTACACCTTC.

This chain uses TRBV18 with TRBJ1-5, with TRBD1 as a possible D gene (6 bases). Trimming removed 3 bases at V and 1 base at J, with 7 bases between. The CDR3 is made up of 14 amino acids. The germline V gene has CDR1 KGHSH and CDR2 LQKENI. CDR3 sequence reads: CASSPGQSNQPQHF. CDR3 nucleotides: TGTGCCAGCTCACCGGGACAAAGCAATCAGCCCCAGCATTTT.

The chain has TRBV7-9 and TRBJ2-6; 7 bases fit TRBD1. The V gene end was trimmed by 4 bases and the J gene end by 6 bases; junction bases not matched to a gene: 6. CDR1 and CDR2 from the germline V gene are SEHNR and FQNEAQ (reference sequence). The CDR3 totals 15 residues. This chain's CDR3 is CASSSTGNKANVLTF. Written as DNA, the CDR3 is TGTGCCAGCAGCTCGACAGGGAATAAGGCCAACGTCCTGACTTTC.

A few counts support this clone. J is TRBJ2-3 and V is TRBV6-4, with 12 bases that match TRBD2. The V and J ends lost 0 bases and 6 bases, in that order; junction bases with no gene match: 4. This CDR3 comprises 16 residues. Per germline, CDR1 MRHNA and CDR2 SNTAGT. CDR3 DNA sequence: TGTGCCAGCAGTGACTCGCCTAGCGGGGGGGCGGATACGCAGTATTTT. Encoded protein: CASSDSPSGGADTQYF.

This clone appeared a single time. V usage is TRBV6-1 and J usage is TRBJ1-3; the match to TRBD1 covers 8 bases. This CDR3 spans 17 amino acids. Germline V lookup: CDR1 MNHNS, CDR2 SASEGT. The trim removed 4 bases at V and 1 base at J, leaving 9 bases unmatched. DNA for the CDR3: TGTGCCAGCAGTGGGGGACAGGCCGGCCTGTCTGGAAACACCATATATTTT. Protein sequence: CASSGGQAGLSGNTIYF.

For the CDR3, the DNA is TGTGCCATCAGGGGAGAACTGCGAGACTATGGCTACACCTTC. Its translation is CAIRGELRDYGYTF. The chain carries TRBV10-3 and TRBJ1-2, with D hard to call. Germline V gives CDR1 ENHRY, CDR2 SYGVKD. Trimming shortened V by 6 bases and J by 3 bases, and 14 bases separated the two germline ends. The CDR3 contains 14 residues.

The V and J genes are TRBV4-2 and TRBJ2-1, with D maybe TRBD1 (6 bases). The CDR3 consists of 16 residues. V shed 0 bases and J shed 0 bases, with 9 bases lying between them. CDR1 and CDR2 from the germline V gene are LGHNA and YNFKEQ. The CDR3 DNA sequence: TGTGCCAGCAGCCAAGATGGACAGCACTCCTACAATGAGCAGTTCTTC. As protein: CASSQDGQHSYNEQFF.

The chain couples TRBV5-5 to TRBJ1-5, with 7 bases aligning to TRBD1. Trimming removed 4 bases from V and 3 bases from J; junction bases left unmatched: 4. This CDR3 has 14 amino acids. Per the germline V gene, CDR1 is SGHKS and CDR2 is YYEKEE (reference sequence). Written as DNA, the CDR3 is TGTGCCAGCAGCAGTGACAGGGTCAATCAGCCCCAGCATTTT. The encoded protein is CASSSDRVNQPQHF.

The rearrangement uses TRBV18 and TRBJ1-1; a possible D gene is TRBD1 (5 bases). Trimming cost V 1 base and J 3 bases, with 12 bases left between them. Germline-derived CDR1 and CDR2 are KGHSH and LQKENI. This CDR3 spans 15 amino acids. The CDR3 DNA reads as TGTGCCAGCTCACCACTCGGGGCGCAGGACACTGAAGCTTTCTTT. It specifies CASSPLGAQDTEAFF. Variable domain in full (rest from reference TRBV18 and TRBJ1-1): NAGVMQNPRHLVRRRGQEARLRCSPMKGHSHVYWYRQLPEEGLKFMVYLQKENIIDESGMPKERFSAEFPKEGPSILRIQQVVRGDSAAYFCASSPLGAQDTEAFFGQGTRLTVV.

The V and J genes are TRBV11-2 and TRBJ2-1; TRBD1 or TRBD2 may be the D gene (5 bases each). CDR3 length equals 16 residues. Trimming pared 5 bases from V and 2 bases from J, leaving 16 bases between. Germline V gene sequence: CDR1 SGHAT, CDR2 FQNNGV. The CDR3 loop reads CASSPTGARAYNEQFF. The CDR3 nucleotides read TGTGCCAGCAGCCCAACCGGGGCTAGGGCCTACAATGAGCAGTTCTTC.

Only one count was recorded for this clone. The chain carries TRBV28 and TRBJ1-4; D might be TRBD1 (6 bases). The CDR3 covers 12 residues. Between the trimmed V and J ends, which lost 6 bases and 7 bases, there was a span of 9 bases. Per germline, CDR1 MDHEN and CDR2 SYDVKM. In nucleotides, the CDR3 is TGTGCCAGCAGCAGGGGATTTGAAAAACTGTTTTTT. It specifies CASSRGFEKLFF.

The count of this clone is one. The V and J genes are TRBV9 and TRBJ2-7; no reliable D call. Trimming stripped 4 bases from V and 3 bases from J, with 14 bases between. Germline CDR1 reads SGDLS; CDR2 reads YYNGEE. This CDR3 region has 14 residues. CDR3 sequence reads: CASSPAGQRYEQYF. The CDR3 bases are TGTGCCAGCAGCCCCGCCGGGCAACGCTACGAGCAGTACTTC.

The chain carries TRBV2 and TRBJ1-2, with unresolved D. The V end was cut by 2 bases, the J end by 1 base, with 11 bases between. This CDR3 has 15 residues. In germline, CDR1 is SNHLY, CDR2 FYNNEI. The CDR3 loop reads CASSESSLLNYGYTF. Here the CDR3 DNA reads TGTGCCAGCAGTGAATCCTCACTCCTTAACTATGGCTACACCTTC.

The CDR3 coding sequence is TGTGCCAGCAGTTATGGACAGGGGGTTGCCTACGAGCAGTACTTC. Protein sequence: CASSYGQGVAYEQYF. The chain joins TRBV6-5 to TRBJ2-7, with 10 nucleotides matching TRBD1. Germline CDR1 MNHEY, CDR2 SVGAGI. V was pared by 3 bases and J by 2 bases, with 4 bases of the junction left unmatched. The CDR3 loop spans 15 amino acids.

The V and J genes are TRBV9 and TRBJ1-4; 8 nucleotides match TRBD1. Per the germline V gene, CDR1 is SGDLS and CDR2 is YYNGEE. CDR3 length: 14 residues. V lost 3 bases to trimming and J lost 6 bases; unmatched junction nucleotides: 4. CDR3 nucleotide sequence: TGTGCCAGCAGCGGGACAGGGCTGGATGAAAAACTGTTTTTT. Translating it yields CASSGTGLDEKLFF. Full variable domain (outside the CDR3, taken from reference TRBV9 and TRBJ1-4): DSGVTQTPKHLITATGQRVTLRCSPRSGDLSVYWYQQSLDQGLQFLIQYYNGEERAKGNILERFSAQQFPDLHSELNLSSLELGDSALYFCASSGTGLDEKLFFGSGTQLSVL.

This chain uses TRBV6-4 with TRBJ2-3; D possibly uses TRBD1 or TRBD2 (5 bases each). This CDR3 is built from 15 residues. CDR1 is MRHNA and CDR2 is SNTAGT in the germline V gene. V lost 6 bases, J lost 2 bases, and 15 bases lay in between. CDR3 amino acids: CASSAGSSDTDTQYF. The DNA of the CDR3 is TGTGCCAGCAGCGCAGGGAGTAGCGACACAGATACGCAGTATTTT.